The T cell receptor (beta chain) under discussion was sequenced for a study of shared clonotypes between healthy human individuals. Study summary: A few men and a couple of women, aged 18 to 49, were donors.

This clone occurred many times. Antigen specificity is unknown. The assay was run at deep level. Measured with immunoSEQ multiplex PCR; TCRdb has only the in-frame clones, and not every one. In the table there are around 700,000 clones, more than 70% of which are singletons. The CDR3 spans 15 residues. Per germline, CDR1 LNHNV and CDR2 YYDKDF (reference sequence). With V trimmed by 5 bases and J by 5 bases, 9 bases remained unmatched. Notes on the study in general: Non-shared clonotypes had lower generation probabilities than clonotypes shared by all four sorted-subset donors.

The origin of this receptor is a woman in her twenties or thirties in good health. The rearrangement uses TRBV15 and TRBJ2-5; TRBD1 aligns across 9 bases. Sequencing was done on a sample of memory CD4+ T cells sorted from blood. Subset: CD45RA-negative fraction. The CDR3 reads CATSAGTGIAETQYF. Here the CDR3 DNA reads TGTGCCACCAGCGCCGGGACAGGGATCGCGGAGACCCAGTACTTC.